This record covers a single TCR beta chain. Its specificity is not known. Per the germline V gene, CDR1 is SGDLS and CDR2 is YYNGEE. CDR3 length: 14 amino acids. V lost 5 bases to trimming and J lost 1 base; unmatched junction nucleotides: 4. This sample is drawn from a study of OX40 agonist ivuxolimab in advanced cancers. The wider study: The patients' treatment was ivuxolimab, an agonistic anti-OX40 (CD134) antibody. General study results and limits: Low levels of normalized T-cell clonal expansion also appeared in some nonresponders.

Produced via immunoSEQ multiplex PCR; TCRdb's table is partial and in-frame only. The sample lists some 22,000 clones; 73% were seen once. This TCR came from an adult with an advanced solid tumor such as melanoma, head and neck, liver or kidney cancer. The sample was CD4+ or CD8+ T cells sorted from blood, taken in a trial of the OX40 agonist ivuxolimab. The chain carries TRBV9 and TRBJ2-5, with 8 bases identical to TRBD1. In DNA form, the CDR3 reads TGTGCCAGCAGTCAGGGGGCGATCCAAGAGACCCAGTACTTC. It yields the protein CASSQGAIQETQYF. Full variable domain (outside the CDR3, taken from reference TRBV9 and TRBJ2-5): DSGVTQTPKHLITATGQRVTLRCSPRSGDLSVYWYQQSLDQGLQFLIQYYNGEERAKGNILERFSAQQFPDLHSELNLSSLELGDSALYFCASSQGAIQETQYFGPGTRLLVL.